Listed here is a single TCR beta chain. This specimen belongs to a study of monozygotic twins with inflammatory bowel disease. Following a re-call of the 5' RACE reads, TCRdb has one entry per CDR3 protein and lacks DNA. This listing includes approximately 85,000 distinct CDR3 sequences. This CDR3 has 15 residues. Germline loops: CDR1 LGHNA, CDR2 YNFKEQ. The receptor was isolated from a human donor with ulcerative colitis or Crohn's disease, or a healthy co-twin of an affected twin (not recorded which). The genes are TRBV4-2 and TRBJ1-5; TCRdb picks TRBD1, but there is no DNA to check that call. Sequenced input: blood. CDR3: CASSQWDTGNQPQHF.